This TCR beta chain was captured in a study of cytomegalovirus exposure and HLA in healthy donors. Study observations and caveats: Later on, an analysis tied 15,000 or so TCR beta sequences to HLA alleles at 0.05 false discovery rate. There were approximately 150 TCR beta chains listed as cytomegalovirus-associated.

Both 60 Vbeta primers and 13 Jbeta primers went into the PCR. TCRdb keeps only in-frame clones here, not all; method: immunoSEQ multiplex PCR. The data contain about 140,000 clones, 70% to 80% of them singletons. As regards this clone: Its antigen is undetermined.

This CDR3 is 15 amino acids long. V shed 2 bases, J shed 3 bases, and the junction held 4 bases outside the gene matches. CDR1 is MDHEN and CDR2 is SYDVKM in the germline V gene. The chain couples TRBV28 to TRBJ2-7; 10 bases map to TRBD1. Sequenced input: PBMCs. The clonotype was recovered from a woman between 50 and 59 years old in good health and CMV-seronegative. This chain's CDR3 is CASSLVWDRGYEQYF. The DNA for the CDR3 is TGTGCCAGCAGTTTAGTGTGGGACAGGGGCTACGAGCAGTACTTC.